This T cell receptor (beta chain) was profiled in a study of T-cell memory formation after mild COVID-19. General observations from the study: Researchers report contracting CD4+ clones mostly in CM and EM, with CD8+ clones in EMRA. Prior to infection, memory already included some responding clones, suggesting cross-reactive memory joined. Among clones contracting day 15 to 85, CD4/CD8 was balanced, whereas later expanders leaned CD4+.

TCRdb re-analysed the 5' RACE reads in MiXCR, keeping a single row per CDR3 protein. The sample includes 150,000 to 200,000 distinct CDR3 sequences, 30% to 35% of them seen just once. Details on this clonotype: What it binds is not known.

The junction had 9 bases not matched to a gene; V was cut back by 4 bases and J by 4 bases. The CDR3 sequence is 15 residues long. In germline, CDR1 is MGHRA, CDR2 YSYEKL. Sequencing was carried out using PBMCs or a T cell subset sorted from them (not recorded which). J is TRBJ2-5 and V is TRBV4-1, with 7 positions matching TRBD2. This clonotype was obtained from an adult woman who had mild COVID-19 (a few samples of this study predate the infection). Cell type and time point are not known. This CDR3 reads CASSPRGVGAETQYF. The DNA of the CDR3 is TGCGCCAGCAGCCCTCGGGGGGTAGGGGCAGAGACCCAGTACTTC.